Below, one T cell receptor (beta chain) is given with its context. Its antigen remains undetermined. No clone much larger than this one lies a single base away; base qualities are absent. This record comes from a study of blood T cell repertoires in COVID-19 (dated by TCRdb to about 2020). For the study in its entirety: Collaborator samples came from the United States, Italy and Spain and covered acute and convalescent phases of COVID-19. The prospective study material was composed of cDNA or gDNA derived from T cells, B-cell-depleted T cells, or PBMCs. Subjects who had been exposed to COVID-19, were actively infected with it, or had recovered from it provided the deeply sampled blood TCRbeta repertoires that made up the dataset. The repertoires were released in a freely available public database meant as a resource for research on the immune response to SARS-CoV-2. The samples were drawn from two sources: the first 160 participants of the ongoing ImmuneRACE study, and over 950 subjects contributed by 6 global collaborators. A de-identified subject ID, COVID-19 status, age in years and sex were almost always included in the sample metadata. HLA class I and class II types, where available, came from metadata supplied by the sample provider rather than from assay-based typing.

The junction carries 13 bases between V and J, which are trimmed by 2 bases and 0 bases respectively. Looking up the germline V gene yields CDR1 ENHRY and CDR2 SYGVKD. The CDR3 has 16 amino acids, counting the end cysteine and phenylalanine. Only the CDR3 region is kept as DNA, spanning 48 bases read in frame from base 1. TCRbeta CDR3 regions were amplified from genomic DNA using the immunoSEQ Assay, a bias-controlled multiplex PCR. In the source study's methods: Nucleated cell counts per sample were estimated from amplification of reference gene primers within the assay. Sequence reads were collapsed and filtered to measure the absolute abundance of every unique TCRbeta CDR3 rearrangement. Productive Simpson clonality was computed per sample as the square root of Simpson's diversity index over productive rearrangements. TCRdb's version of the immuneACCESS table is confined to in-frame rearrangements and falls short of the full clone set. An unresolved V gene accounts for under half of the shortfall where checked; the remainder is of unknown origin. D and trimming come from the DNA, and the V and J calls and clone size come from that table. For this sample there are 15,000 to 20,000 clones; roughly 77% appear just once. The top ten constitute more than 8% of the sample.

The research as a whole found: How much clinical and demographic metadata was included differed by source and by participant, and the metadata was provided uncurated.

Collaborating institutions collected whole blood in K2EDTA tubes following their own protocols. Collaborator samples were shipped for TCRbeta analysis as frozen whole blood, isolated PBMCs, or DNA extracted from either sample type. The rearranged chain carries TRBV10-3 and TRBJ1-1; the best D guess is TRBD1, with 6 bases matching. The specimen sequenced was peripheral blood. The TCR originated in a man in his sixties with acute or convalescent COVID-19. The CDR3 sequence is CAISERGGAMNTEAFF. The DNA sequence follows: TGTGCCATCAGTGAGCGCGGGGGCGCAATGAACACTGAAGCTTTCTTT.